Sequencing of this T cell receptor beta chain was carried out in a study of shared T cell receptors in the human thymus. Trimming took 2 bases from V and 5 from J, leaving 15 bases between them. Germline V gene lookup returns CDR1 SGHTA and CDR2 FQGTGA. This CDR3 region has 15 residues. TCRdb's table, derived via immunoSEQ multiplex PCR, lists solely in-frame clones and lacks some. The sample contains roughly 700,000 clones, 85% to 90% of which appear only once. These data were also filed under a second study, of human thymus T cells. That source adds: Those donating were healthy Finnish infants in corrective surgery for congenital heart defects. Thymic tissue was derived from resections collected during corrective heart surgery. Highly overlapping thymic repertoires in unrelated individuals were reported by related research.

Input material: thymocytes. This sequence was found in a boy under two years old with a congenital heart defect. The rearrangement uses TRBV7-3 and TRBJ2-5; maybe TRBD2 (5 bases). CDR3 residues: CASSLVPLGRETQYF. The CDR3 DNA reads TGTGCCAGCAGCTTAGTCCCACTAGGGCGGGAGACCCAGTACTTC.